The next 29 T cell receptor beta chains were all read from a single sample in a study of T cell responses to AZD1222 COVID-19 vaccine. Assay used: immunoSEQ multiplex PCR; TCRdb lists only in-frame clones, some missing. The table lists roughly 190,000 clones, around nine tenths of them singletons, with less than 4% in the top ten. The sequencing here drew on peripheral blood, taken 28 days after the second dose of the MenACWY control vaccine. All receptors derive from an adult who received the MenACWY meningococcal vaccine as a control.

Of note for this clone: Other DNA variants within this sample encode the same CDR3. The chain has TRBV30 and TRBJ1-6; 8 bases map to TRBD1. The CDR3 consists of 14 residues. Looked up from germline, CDR1 is GTSNPN and CDR2 is SVGIG (reference sequence). The V gene end was trimmed by 1 base and the J gene end by 7 bases; junction bases not matched to a gene: 3. The CDR3 spells CAWSGGQGNSPLHF. For the CDR3, the DNA is TGTGCCTGGAGTGGAGGACAGGGCAATTCACCCCTCCACTTT.

In regard to this clone: Distinct nucleotide sequences in the sample also encode this CDR3. The V call is TRBV7-2, the J call TRBJ1-2; D is possibly TRBD1 (5 bases). The CDR3 consists of 14 residues. V was trimmed by 1 base and J by 2 bases, leaving 8 bases between them. Germline lookup yields CDR1 SGHTA and CDR2 FQGNSA. The CDR3 sequence: CASSLGQGNYGYTF. CDR3 DNA: TGTGCCAGCAGCTTAGGGCAGGGAAACTATGGCTACACCTTC.

J is TRBJ1-2 and V is TRBV25-1; D gene unclear. Germline values: CDR1 MGHDK, CDR2 SYGVNS. Deletions cut 9 bases from V and 0 bases from J, with 11 bases between. This CDR3 spans 13 amino acids. The chain's CDR3 is CASSVQANYGYTF. CDR3 in DNA: TGTGCCAGTTCGGTCCAGGCTAACTATGGCTACACCTTC.

The chain is built from TRBV2 and TRBJ1-3; D is ambiguous. The germline V and J ends were trimmed by 7 bases and 2 bases, with 9 bases remaining between them. CDR1 SNHLY and CDR2 FYNNEI come from the germline V gene. The CDR3 length is 13 residues. The CDR3 region is CASNPGTGNTIYF. DNA for the CDR3: TGTGCCAGCAACCCGGGCACTGGAAACACCATATATTTT.

This clone was seen only once. V is TRBV11-3 and J is TRBJ1-1; weak D call: TRBD1 (6 bases). The CDR3 sequence is 15 residues long. V lost 5 bases and J 5 bases, leaving 18 bases between the germline ends. CDR1 is SGHNT and CDR2 is YENEEA in the germline V gene. The CDR3 DNA reads TGTGCCAGCAGCCTTTGGACAGCCCTTAAGACTGAAGCTTTCTTT. Encoded protein: CASSLWTALKTEAFF.

V gene TRBV21-1 combines with J gene TRBJ1-2; the table assigns TRBD1, which was not confirmed against the DNA. TRBV21-1 has pseudogene status. The CDR3 has 14 amino acids. The CDR3 spells CASSKGITEYGYTF. CDR3 nucleotide sequence: TGTGCCAGCAGCAAAGGTATAACAGAATATGGCTACACCTTC.

CDR3 in DNA: TGTGCCAGCACAGGGTGGCAGGCTAACTATGGCTACACCTTC. Encoded protein: CASTGWQANYGYTF. The V and J genes are TRBV6-1 and TRBJ1-2, with D perhaps matching TRBD1 (5 bases). CDR1 and CDR2 from the germline V gene are MNHNS and SASEGT. The CDR3 has 14 residues. Trimming shortened V by 7 bases and J by 0 bases, and 12 bases separated the two germline ends.

The gene calls are TRBV9 and TRBJ1-4, with D unclear. Per the germline V gene, CDR1 is SGDLS and CDR2 is YYNGEE. V gave up 3 bases and J gave up 7 bases, with 22 bases separating them. This CDR3 has 17 residues. The chain's CDR3 is CASSAPALINDGEKLFF. Here the CDR3 DNA reads TGTGCCAGCAGCGCACCGGCTTTGATCAACGACGGTGAAAAACTGTTTTTT.

V gene TRBV7-2 combines with J gene TRBJ2-7; TRBD2 matches at 9 bases. Per germline, CDR1 SGHTA and CDR2 FQGNSA. This CDR3 has 15 residues. J lost 2 bases, V lost 1 base, and 3 bases had no gene match. DNA of the CDR3: TGTGCCAGCAGCTTAGGCGGGAGGGCGCCCTACGAGCAGTACTTC. Protein product: CASSLGGRAPYEQYF.

This clone has a single count. J is TRBJ2-7 and V is TRBV10-3; D could derive from TRBD1 or TRBD2 (5 bases each). CDR3 length: 11 residues. Per the germline V gene, CDR1 is ENHRY and CDR2 is SYGVKD. V shed 8 bases and J shed 5 bases, with 10 bases lying between them. The CDR3 reads CAIGTIHEQYF. The CDR3 DNA is TGTGCCATCGGGACCATCCACGAGCAGTACTTC.

This clone was detected only once. The V call is TRBV27, the J call TRBJ2-7; maybe TRBD2 (6 bases). This CDR3 spans 16 amino acids. V gave up 0 bases and J gave up 0 bases, with 12 bases separating them. CDR1 MNHEY and CDR2 SMNVEV come from the germline V gene (reference sequence). Here the CDR3 reads CASSLSEGHLSYEQYF. In DNA form, the CDR3 reads TGTGCCAGCAGTTTATCGGAGGGGCACCTCTCCTACGAGCAGTACTTC.

The rearrangement uses TRBV30 and TRBJ2-7; D may correspond to TRBD1 or TRBD2 (5 bases each). CDR3 length: 12 amino acids. Trimming cost V 7 bases and J 3 bases, with 13 bases left between them. Germline CDR1 and CDR2: GTSNPN and SVGIG (reference sequence). CDR3 amino acids: CALRDQNYEQYF. The CDR3, as DNA: TGTGCCTTACGGGACCAGAACTACGAGCAGTACTTC.

The J gene is TRBJ2-1, the V gene TRBV11-3; D uncertain. This CDR3 is built from 15 residues. The ends were cut back, 0 bases at V and 6 bases at J, with 12 bases in the middle. In germline, CDR1 is SGHNT, CDR2 YENEEA. CDR3 coding DNA: TGTGCCAGCAGCTTAGACTCCTCCCTCGGCAATGAGCAGTTCTTC. Amino acids: CASSLDSSLGNEQFF.

The rearrangement uses TRBV7-2 and TRBJ2-2, with D uncertain. The germline V and J ends were trimmed by 2 bases and 7 bases, with 8 bases remaining between them. The CDR3 consists of 13 residues. Germline CDR1 SGHTA, CDR2 FQGNSA. The CDR3 region is CASSLRFGGELFF. The CDR3 coding sequence is TGTGCCAGCAGCTTACGATTCGGCGGGGAGCTGTTTTTT.

This chain connects TRBV5-5 to TRBJ1-5; 8 bases map to TRBD1. The germline V gene has CDR1 SGHKS and CDR2 YYEKEE (reference sequence). The length of the CDR3 is 13 residues. The V gene end was trimmed by 3 bases and the J gene end by 4 bases; junction bases not matched to a gene: 0. CDR3 sequence: CASSWTGNQPQHF. CDR3 coding DNA: TGTGCCAGCAGCTGGACAGGGAATCAGCCCCAGCATTTT.

The table lists this clone with a count of one. This rearrangement joins TRBV30 to TRBJ1-5; TRBD1 is a possible D gene (5 bases). CDR1 is GTSNPN and CDR2 is SVGIG in the germline V gene (reference sequence). V was trimmed by 1 base and J by 7 bases, leaving 11 bases between them. This CDR3 comprises 13 residues. CDR3 residues: CAWSEGVEQPQHF. Written as DNA, the CDR3 is TGTGCCTGGAGTGAAGGGGTGGAGCAGCCCCAGCATTTT. The whole variable domain, filled in from reference TRBV30 and TRBJ1-5, reads SQTIHQWPATLVQPVGSPLSLECTVEGTSNPNLYWYRQAAGRGLQLLFYSVGIGQISSEVPQNLSASRPQDRQFILSSKKLLLSDSGFYLCAWSEGVEQPQHFGDGTRLSIL.

This sequence joins TRBV28 and TRBJ1-5; TRBD1 is a possible D gene (6 bases). The CDR3 is 17 amino acids. Per the germline V gene, CDR1 is MDHEN and CDR2 is SYDVKM. V was cut by 5 bases and J by 2 bases, with 19 bases left in between. The CDR3 sequence is CASSLLGGAVGNQPQHF. In nucleotides, the CDR3 is TGTGCCAGCAGTCTACTTGGGGGGGCGGTAGGCAATCAGCCCCAGCATTTT. The full variable domain, in which reference TRBV28 and TRBJ1-5 provide the parts outside the CDR3, is DVKVTQSSRYLVKRTGEKVFLECVQDMDHENMFWYRQDPGLGLRLIYFSYDVKMKEKGDIPEGYSVSREKKERFSLILESASTNQTSMYLCASSLLGGAVGNQPQHFGDGTRLSIL.

The chain combines TRBV9 with TRBJ1-2; no definite D call. Germline V CDR1 and CDR2: SGDLS, YYNGEE. Trimming removed 2 bases at V and 2 bases at J, with 10 bases between. The CDR3 runs 14 residues. CDR3 loop: CASSVSVENYGYTF. As DNA, the CDR3 is TGTGCCAGCAGCGTTAGCGTAGAGAACTATGGCTACACCTTC.

This clone has a handful of counts. The rearrangement links TRBV24-1 to TRBJ2-7; 7 nucleotides align to TRBD1. After removal of 4 bases from V and 1 base from J, the junction contained 15 bases not matched to a gene. The CDR3 is made up of 18 amino acids. Per the germline V gene, CDR1 is KGHDR and CDR2 is SFDVKD. CDR3 loop: CATSDLPVTGLRSYEQYF. CDR3 DNA: TGTGCCACCAGTGACCTTCCTGTGACAGGGTTGAGGTCCTACGAGCAGTACTTC.

V gene TRBV19 combines with J gene TRBJ1-3; 12 nucleotides agree with TRBD1. The germline V gene has CDR1 LNHDA and CDR2 SQIVND (reference sequence). V trimming: 4 bases; J trimming: 4 bases; junction bases outside the gene matches: 14. The CDR3 is 19 residues long. This chain's CDR3 is CASSTTGTGGGVEGNTIYF. The DNA of the CDR3 is TGTGCCAGTAGTACAACCGGGACAGGGGGCGGAGTGGAGGGAAACACCATATATTTT.

This rearrangement joins TRBV23-1 to TRBJ1-5, with 7 bases lining up with TRBD1. TRBV23-1 is an ORF, with its function uncertain. The length of the CDR3 is 14 residues. The ends lost 2 bases at V and 4 bases at J; junction bases unmatched: 2. The CDR3 coding sequence is TGCGCCAGCAGTCAAGCAGGGGGGAATCAGCCCCAGCATTTT. It translates to CASSQAGGNQPQHF.

This rearrangement joins TRBV19 to TRBJ1-3; D gene unclear. CDR3 length: 16 amino acids. The V gene's germline CDR1 is LNHDA and CDR2 SQIVND (reference sequence). Trimming stripped 0 bases from V and 0 bases from J, with 9 bases between. The CDR3 is CASSIEGSYSGNTIYF. The CDR3 DNA follows: TGTGCCAGTAGTATAGAAGGCAGCTACTCTGGAAACACCATATATTTT.

The V and J genes are TRBV6-1 and TRBJ1-4; no firm D call. Trimming left V 4 bases short and J 8 bases short, with 23 bases between. CDR3 length: 17 amino acids. The V gene's germline CDR1 is MNHNS and CDR2 SASEGT. The CDR3 reads CASSVGLPEGAGEKLFF. Written as DNA, the CDR3 is TGTGCCAGCAGTGTGGGCCTTCCGGAGGGAGCTGGCGAAAAACTGTTTTTT.

The chain links TRBV18 to TRBJ1-2; a possible D gene is TRBD1 (5 bases). Germline V gene sequence: CDR1 KGHSH, CDR2 LQKENI. V was shortened by 3 bases and J by 5 bases, with 19 bases between the two germline ends. CDR3 length: 16 amino acids. The CDR3 coding sequence is TGTGCCAGCTCACCGTTCGGGACTCCAGGCCAGTATGGCTACACCTTC. It specifies CASSPFGTPGQYGYTF.

This sequence joins TRBV3-1 (or the pseudogene TRBV3-2) and TRBJ2-1; 10 positions agree with TRBD2. This CDR3 is built from 14 residues. From germline, CDR1 is LGHDT and CDR2 YNNKEL (reference sequence). Trimming removed 6 bases from V and 6 bases from J; junction bases left unmatched: 5. The CDR3 here is CASRPSGSLNEQFF. The CDR3 bases are TGTGCCAGCAGACCTAGCGGGAGCCTCAATGAGCAGTTCTTC.

The chain couples TRBV19 to TRBJ1-5, with TRBD1 matching over 9 bases. Germline values: CDR1 LNHDA, CDR2 SQIVND (reference sequence). CDR3 length equals 14 residues. The V and J ends lost 5 bases and 7 bases, in that order; junction bases with no gene match: 6. CDR3 sequence (DNA): TGTGCCAGTAGTCCTCGGACAGGGGAACAGCCCCAGCATTTT. Translating it yields CASSPRTGEQPQHF.

The gene calls are TRBV18 and TRBJ1-6; D possibly corresponds to TRBD1 (6 bases). Trimming removed 6 bases at V and 5 bases at J, with 17 bases between. This CDR3 has 16 residues. The germline gives CDR1 KGHSH, CDR2 LQKENI. The CDR3 region is CASSEGTPANNSPLHF. CDR3 nucleotides: TGTGCCAGCTCGGAGGGGACACCAGCCAATAATTCACCCCTCCACTTT.

This sequence joins TRBV6-4 and TRBJ1-1; D ambiguous. Germline values: CDR1 MRHNA, CDR2 SNTAGT. The length of the CDR3 is 13 residues. Trimming pared 5 bases from V and 4 bases from J, leaving 11 bases between. The CDR3 here is CASSHLLGTEAFF. The CDR3 coding sequence is TGTGCCAGCAGTCACCTACTCGGCACTGAAGCTTTCTTT.

This chain connects TRBV28 to TRBJ2-7, with D possibly being TRBD1 or TRBD2 (5 bases each). The V end was cut by 9 bases, the J end by 0 bases, with 12 bases between. Germline lookup yields CDR1 MDHEN and CDR2 SYDVKM. The CDR3 length is 13 residues. This chain's CDR3 is CASEGLSSYEQYF. In nucleotides, the CDR3 is TGTGCCAGTGAGGGGTTGAGCTCCTACGAGCAGTACTTC.